This T cell receptor (beta chain) was recorded in a study of cytomegalovirus exposure and HLA in healthy donors. Study results and limitations: There were some public TCRs occurring in many donors, but most TCR sequences were rare.

As for this clone: The antigen is unknown.

The CDR3 is 13 residues long. Germline V lookup: CDR1 SNHLY, CDR2 FYNNEI. The V and J ends lost 6 bases and 1 base respectively, with 9 bases between them. The study ran its PCR with 60 Vbeta and 13 Jbeta primers. Using immunoSEQ multiplex PCR, the repertoire was profiled, and TCRdb retains in-frame clones only, with some absent. The sample carries more than 85,000 clones, more than 60% recorded once. This chain uses TRBV2 with TRBJ1-2; TRBD1 is a possible D gene (5 bases). The receptor's source is a man aged 30 to 45 in good health and CMV-seronegative. Sample: PBMCs. CDR3 in amino acids: CASRWGDNYGYTF. The CDR3 bases are TGTGCCAGCAGATGGGGGGATAACTATGGCTACACCTTC.